One sample yielded the 16 T cell receptor beta chains listed below, sequenced in a study of siplizumab effects on memory and regulatory T cells. This table comes from immunoSEQ multiplex PCR, and its TCRdb copy is limited to in-frame clones, with some not included. The sample yields some 100,000 clones, approximately 92% seen once. Specimen: CD4+ T cells sorted from blood. The source of these receptors is a human donor in good health.

This chain links TRBV6-5 with TRBJ2-7; D not certain. The CDR3 loop spans 13 amino acids. V was pared by 7 bases and J by 2 bases, with 12 bases between. The V gene's germline CDR1 is MNHEY and CDR2 SVGAGI. The CDR3 bases are TGTGCCAGCAAAAACAGTGATCCCTACGAGCAGTACTTC. It yields the protein CASKNSDPYEQYF.

The CDR3 reads CASSPGQGADTQYF. In DNA form, the CDR3 reads TGTGCCAGCTCCCCAGGACAGGGTGCAGATACGCAGTATTTT. The V gene is TRBV18, the J gene TRBJ2-3; 8 nucleotides agree with TRBD1. Germline V CDR1 and CDR2: KGHSH, LQKENI. This CDR3 has 14 amino acids. V trimming: 6 bases; J trimming: 4 bases; junction bases outside the gene matches: 6.

This clone was observed a single time. This chain uses TRBV2 with TRBJ2-6; D not certain. V was shortened by 4 bases and J by 4 bases, with 2 bases between the two germline ends. Germline V gene sequence: CDR1 SNHLY, CDR2 FYNNEI. This CDR3 comprises 12 residues. CDR3 sequence: CASSVGANVLTF. In DNA, the CDR3 is TGTGCCAGCAGTGTCGGGGCCAACGTCCTGACTTTC.

V usage is TRBV5-1 and J usage is TRBJ1-2; D not resolved. The CDR3 loop spans 12 amino acids. Germline V lookup: CDR1 SGHRS, CDR2 YFSETQ. Deletions cut 3 bases from V and 1 base from J, with 4 bases between. The CDR3 coding sequence is TGCGCCAGCAGCTCTGATAACTATGGCTACACCTTC. Translation: CASSSDNYGYTF.

The J gene is TRBJ1-4, the V gene TRBV23-1; 9 bases fit TRBD1. TRBV23-1 is noted as an ORF with a role that remains uncertain. With V trimmed by 8 bases and J by 0 bases, 13 bases remained unmatched. CDR3 length: 18 amino acids. The CDR3 coding sequence is TGCGCCAGCCGGTGTCGGGACAGGGCCCCCACAACTAATGAAAAACTGTTTTTT. Translating it yields CASRCRDRAPTTNEKLFF.

V gene TRBV18 combines with J gene TRBJ2-7; no clear D. Per germline, CDR1 KGHSH and CDR2 LQKENI. Trimming cost V 2 bases and J 2 bases, with 13 bases left between them. This CDR3 is 15 amino acids long. The CDR3 region is CASSPTAFTAYEQYF. The CDR3 nucleotides are TGTGCCAGCTCACCAACGGCTTTTACTGCCTACGAGCAGTACTTC.

The genes are TRBV5-4 and TRBJ1-1; D is uncertain. This CDR3 has 13 amino acids. Trimming removed 0 bases at V and 1 base at J, with 4 bases between. Germline values: CDR1 SGHNT, CDR2 YYREEE (reference sequence). CDR3 DNA: TGTGCCAGCAGCTTGGAAGCGAACACTGAAGCTTTCTTT. It codes for CASSLEANTEAFF. Variable domain in full (rest from reference TRBV5-4 and TRBJ1-1): ETGVTQSPTHLIKTRGQQVTLRCSSQSGHNTVSWYQQALGQGPQFIFQYYREEENGRGNFPPRFSGLQFPNYSSELNVNALELDDSALYLCASSLEANTEAFFGQGTRLTVV.

This clone appeared a few times. The chain uses TRBV30 and TRBJ1-1, with D tentatively TRBD1 (6 bases). Deletions cut 5 bases from V and 3 bases from J, with 13 bases between. The CDR3 spans 13 residues. Germline CDR1 is GTSNPN and CDR2 is SVGIG (reference sequence). CDR3 loop: CAWGGPLDTEAFF. CDR3 in DNA: TGTGCCTGGGGGGGGCCACTCGACACTGAAGCTTTCTTT. The variable domain in full, with the rest retrieved from reference TRBV30 and TRBJ1-1, is SQTIHQWPATLVQPVGSPLSLECTVEGTSNPNLYWYRQAAGRGLQLLFYSVGIGQISSEVPQNLSASRPQDRQFILSSKKLLLSDSGFYLCAWGGPLDTEAFFGQGTRLTVV.

This clone was counted once. The chain links TRBV7-6 to TRBJ2-7; 12 nucleotides agree with TRBD2. Germline values: CDR1 SGHVS, CDR2 FNYEAQ. Trimming cost V 4 bases and J 5 bases; bases outside gene matches: 6. CDR3 length: 15 residues. The CDR3 sequence: CASSSSRTSGDEQYF. The CDR3 DNA reads as TGTGCCAGCAGCTCATCCCGGACTAGCGGGGACGAGCAGTACTTC.

The rearrangement links TRBV11-2 to TRBJ2-4; 7 bases fit TRBD2. Germline values: CDR1 SGHAT, CDR2 FQNNGV. The CDR3 loop spans 16 amino acids. V lost 0 bases and J lost 0; bases outside the gene matches: 2. CDR3 in amino acids: CASSLEAGVAKNIQYF. DNA for the CDR3: TGTGCCAGCAGCTTAGAGGCGGGGGTAGCCAAAAACATTCAGTACTTC.

As DNA, the CDR3 is TGTGCCATCAGTGAGTCGGGGGGCTATGAAAAACTGTTTTTT. Amino acid sequence: CAISESGGYEKLFF. The V and J genes are TRBV10-3 and TRBJ1-4, with D possibly being TRBD1 (6 bases). Germline V gene lookup returns CDR1 ENHRY and CDR2 SYGVKD. The ends were cut back, 0 bases at V and 6 bases at J, with 8 bases in the middle. The CDR3 loop spans 14 amino acids.

The chain couples TRBV6-1 to TRBJ1-6; 7 bases align to TRBD1. Germline values: CDR1 MNHNS, CDR2 SASEGT. Germline trimming cut 5 bases from V and 8 bases from J; bases unmatched to any gene: 6. CDR3 length equals 14 residues. In nucleotides, the CDR3 is TGTGCCAGCAGTCCGGGACAGAGGGATTCACCCCTCCACTTT. This translates into CASSPGQRDSPLHF.

This clone was seen once. The chain recombines TRBV6-1 with TRBJ2-7; 9 bases are shared with TRBD1. Trimming took 5 bases from V and 6 from J; bases not matched to a gene: 5. Germline loops: CDR1 MNHNS, CDR2 SASEGT. CDR3 length: 13 amino acids. The chain's CDR3 is CASSYGQGSEQYF. The CDR3 DNA follows: TGTGCCAGCAGTTATGGACAGGGGAGCGAGCAGTACTTC.

The CDR3 here is CASTGTGGTEAFF. The CDR3 region has the DNA TGTGCCAGCACCGGGACAGGGGGCACTGAAGCTTTCTTT. V is TRBV9 and J is TRBJ1-1, with TRBD1 matching over 11 bases. In germline, CDR1 is SGDLS, CDR2 YYNGEE. The CDR3 contains 13 residues. V trimming: 6 bases; J trimming: 4 bases; junction bases outside the gene matches: 2. Variable domain in full (rest from reference TRBV9 and TRBJ1-1): DSGVTQTPKHLITATGQRVTLRCSPRSGDLSVYWYQQSLDQGLQFLIQYYNGEERAKGNILERFSAQQFPDLHSELNLSSLELGDSALYFCASTGTGGTEAFFGQGTRLTVV.

The V gene is TRBV30, the J gene TRBJ2-5; 10 bases are shared with TRBD2. In germline, CDR1 is GTSNPN, CDR2 SVGIG (reference sequence). V gave up 1 base and J gave up 5 bases; unmatched junction bases: 7. The length of the CDR3 is 15 residues. The CDR3 protein is CAWSAQRGGRETQYF. The CDR3 DNA sequence: TGTGCCTGGAGTGCTCAGCGGGGGGGCCGGGAGACCCAGTACTTC.

The genes are TRBV12-5 and TRBJ1-2; D is uncertain. Germline V gene lookup returns CDR1 LGHNT and CDR2 FRNRAP. There are 17 residues in the CDR3. Trimming took 6 bases from V and 4 from J, leaving 24 bases between them. This chain's CDR3 is CASGPQLRQKSGYGYTF. In nucleotides, the CDR3 is TGTGCTAGTGGACCCCAACTCCGACAAAAATCGGGCTATGGCTACACCTTC.